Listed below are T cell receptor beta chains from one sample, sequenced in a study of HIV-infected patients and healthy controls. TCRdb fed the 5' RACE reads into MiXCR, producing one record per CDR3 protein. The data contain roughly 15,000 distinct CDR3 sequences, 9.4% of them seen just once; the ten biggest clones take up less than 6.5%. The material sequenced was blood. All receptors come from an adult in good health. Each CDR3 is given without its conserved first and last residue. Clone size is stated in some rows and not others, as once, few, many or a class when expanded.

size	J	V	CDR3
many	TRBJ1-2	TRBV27	ASRTGGVIGYT
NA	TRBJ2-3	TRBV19	ASSITTPTDTQY
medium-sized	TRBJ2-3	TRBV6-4	ASSPSAADSRTSTDTQY
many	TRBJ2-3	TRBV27	ASSGWGVRGSGREVSTDTQY
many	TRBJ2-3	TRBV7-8	ASSPAQRATQY
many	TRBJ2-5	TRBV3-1	ASSPRTSEATQY
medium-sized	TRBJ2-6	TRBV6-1	ASSDLAGGLSGANVLT
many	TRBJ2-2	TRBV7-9	ASSLPLPGSITGELF
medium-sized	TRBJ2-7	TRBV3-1	ASSHAGGGEQY
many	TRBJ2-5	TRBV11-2	ASSPRGGETQY
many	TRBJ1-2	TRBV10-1	ASQTPVYGYT
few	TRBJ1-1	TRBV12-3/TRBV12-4	ASSPQGTEAF
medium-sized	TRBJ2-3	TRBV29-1	SVVGASGGTDTQY
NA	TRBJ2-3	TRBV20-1	SAKLGGAPDTQY